Included here is one T cell receptor (beta chain) sequence, with context. This sample was included in a study of blood T cell repertoires in COVID-19. Study context: In each case, the material was cDNA or gDNA derived from T cells, B-cell-depleted T cells, or PBMCs.

The germline V gene encodes CDR1 LNHDA and CDR2 SQIVND (reference sequence). The CDR3 runs to 15 residues. The V end lost 2 bases, the J end lost 0 bases, and 10 bases lay between the germline ends. Original data processing: Amplified reference gene primers provided the basis for estimating nucleated cell counts. TCRdb's table, derived via immunoSEQ multiplex PCR, lists solely in-frame clones and lacks some. V and J calls and clone size come straight from that table; D and trimming were deduced from the DNA. Of approximately 120,000 clones listed, 85% are singletons. This sequence was found in a man aged 80 or over with active or convalescent COVID-19. The chain has TRBV19 and TRBJ1-1; D gene unclear. The sample consisted of peripheral blood. The CDR3 loop reads CASSISGELNTEAFF. Written as DNA, the CDR3 is TGTGCCAGTAGTATAAGCGGGGAGTTGAACACTGAAGCTTTCTTT.